This T cell receptor beta chain was sequenced for a study of cytomegalovirus exposure and HLA in healthy donors. A single count supports this clone. Its target is not known. Study outcomes and limitations: Among the most significant clusters, several appeared linked to common viral pathogens in a later analysis. Later genetic work tied a missense DCLRE1C variant to beta-chain V and J trimming.

The CDR3 sequence is 17 residues long. Unmatched junction bases numbered 14, after V lost 3 bases and J lost 5 bases. Germline V gene sequence: CDR1 MNHNS, CDR2 SASEGT. 13 Jbeta primers and 60 Vbeta primers were used for the PCR. Only in-frame clones appear in the TCRdb table, and some are missing; sequencing was by immunoSEQ multiplex PCR. Among 70,000 or so clones listed, 80% to 90% were seen once. This TCR was recovered from a woman aged 25-40 years in good health and CMV-seropositive. The chain has TRBV6-1 and TRBJ1-1, with 8 bases lining up with TRBD1. Sequencing was done on a sample of PBMCs. Here the CDR3 DNA reads TGTGCCAGCAGTGACGGACAGGGAACTGCAAAGGGGACTGAAGCTTTCTTT. It is translated as CASSDGQGTAKGTEAFF.